The source of this TCR beta chain is a study of T-cell memory formation after mild COVID-19. Germline V gives CDR1 SGHTA, CDR2 FQGNSA. V trimming: 7 bases; J trimming: 0 bases; junction bases outside the gene matches: 13. The length of the CDR3 is 19 residues. Via MiXCR, TCRdb re-called the 5' RACE reads, giving one row per CDR3 protein. The repertoire holds under 650,000 distinct CDR3 sequences, with approximately 19% as singletons. The source of this sequence is an adult woman who had mild COVID-19 (a few samples of this study predate the infection). Cell type and time point are not known. Sequencing input: PBMCs or a T cell subset sorted from them (not recorded which). The chain is built from TRBV7-2 and TRBJ2-6, with 9 bases fitting TRBD2. CDR3 sequence: CASTSELAGLNSGANVLTF. In nucleotides, the CDR3 is TGTGCCAGCACCTCCGAGCTAGCGGGGTTAAACTCTGGGGCCAACGTCCTGACTTTC.